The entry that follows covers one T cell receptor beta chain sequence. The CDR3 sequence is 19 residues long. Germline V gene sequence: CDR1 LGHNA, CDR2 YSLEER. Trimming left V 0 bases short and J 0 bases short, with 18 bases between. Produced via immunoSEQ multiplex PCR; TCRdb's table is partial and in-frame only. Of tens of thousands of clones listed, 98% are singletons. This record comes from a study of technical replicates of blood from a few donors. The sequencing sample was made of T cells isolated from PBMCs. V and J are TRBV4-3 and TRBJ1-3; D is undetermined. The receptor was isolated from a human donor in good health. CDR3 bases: TGCGCCAGCAGCCAAGACTTGGGCACAACCCTGAACTCTGGAAACACCATATATTTT. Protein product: CASSQDLGTTLNSGNTIYF.